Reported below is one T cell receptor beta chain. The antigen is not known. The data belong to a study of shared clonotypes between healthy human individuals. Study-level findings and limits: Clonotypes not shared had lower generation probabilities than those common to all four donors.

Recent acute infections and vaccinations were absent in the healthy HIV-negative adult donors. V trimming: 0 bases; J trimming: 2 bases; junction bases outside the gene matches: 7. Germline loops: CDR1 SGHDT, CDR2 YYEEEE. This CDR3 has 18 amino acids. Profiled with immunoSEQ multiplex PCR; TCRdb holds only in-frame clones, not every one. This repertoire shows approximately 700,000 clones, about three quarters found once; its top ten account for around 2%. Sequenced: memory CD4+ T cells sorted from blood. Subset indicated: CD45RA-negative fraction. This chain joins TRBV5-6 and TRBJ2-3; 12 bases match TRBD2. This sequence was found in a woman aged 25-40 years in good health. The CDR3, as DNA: TGTGCCAGCAGCTTGGCGACTAGCGGGAGTGGTATCACAGATACGCAGTATTTT. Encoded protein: CASSLATSGSGITDTQYF.